Following are 7 T cell receptor beta chains from one sample sequenced in a study of blood T cell repertoires in COVID-19. Only in-frame clones appear in the TCRdb table, and some are missing; sequencing was by immunoSEQ multiplex PCR. Found here are 100,000 to 150,000 clones, approximately 80% of them singletons; the top ten hold approximately 8%. The sequenced sample was peripheral blood. Receptor source: a human donor in a cohort sampled during active COVID-19.

The rearrangement links TRBV12-3 or TRBV12-4 to TRBJ2-7, with TRBD2 as a possible D gene (5 bases). Trimming removed 5 bases at V and 2 bases at J, with 10 bases between. This CDR3 has 13 residues. The CDR3 is CASSPTTTYEQYF. The CDR3 coding sequence is TGTGCCAGCAGTCCGACTACCACCTACGAGCAGTACTTC.

The table lists this clone with a few counts. The chain employs TRBV25-1 and TRBJ1-2; possibly TRBD1 for D (6 bases). V lost 2 bases, J lost 6 bases, and 10 bases lay in between. Germline V gives CDR1 MGHDK, CDR2 SYGVNS. This CDR3 has 13 residues. The CDR3 region has the DNA TGTGCCAGCAGTGAAGGGGGCGCGAATGGCTACACCTTC. Amino acid sequence: CASSEGGANGYTF.

V is TRBV7-2 and J is TRBJ1-2; a possible D gene is TRBD1 (5 bases). The CDR3 sequence is 16 residues long. The germline V and J ends were trimmed by 1 base and 8 bases, with 20 bases remaining between them. The germline CDR1 and CDR2 sequences are SGHTA and FQGNSA. CDR3 nucleotides: TGTGCCAGCAGCTTAGGCCCCACCGGCCTGGGGGGAGGCTACACCTTC. Translating gives CASSLGPTGLGGGYTF.

V and J are TRBV19 and TRBJ2-5; 14 bases line up with TRBD2. V trimming: 5 bases; J trimming: 4 bases; junction bases outside the gene matches: 6. Germline assignment: CDR1 LNHDA and CDR2 SQIVND (reference sequence). This CDR3 spans 16 amino acids. This CDR3 is CASSVRGLAGGETQYF. The CDR3 DNA is TGTGCCAGTAGTGTCCGAGGACTAGCGGGGGGAGAGACCCAGTACTTC.

This clone was seen just once. J is TRBJ2-7 and V is TRBV27, with 13 nucleotides matching TRBD2. V lost 3 bases to trimming and J lost 4 bases; unmatched junction nucleotides: 6. The CDR3 length is 16 residues. CDR1 and CDR2 (germline): MNHEY, SMNVEV (reference sequence). Here the CDR3 reads CASSFRTSGRGYEQYF. The DNA for the CDR3 is TGTGCCAGCAGTTTCCGGACTAGCGGGAGAGGGTACGAGCAGTACTTC.

A single count supports this clone. V is TRBV27 and J is TRBJ2-3; 9 bases are a match to TRBD2. Trimming at V came to 2 bases and at J to 5 bases, leaving 8 bases not matched to a gene. Germline CDR1 is MNHEY and CDR2 is SMNVEV (reference sequence). CDR3 length equals 16 residues. CDR3 amino acids: CASSLGGRGVGDTQYF. CDR3 DNA sequence: TGTGCCAGCAGTTTAGGCGGGAGGGGTGTGGGAGATACGCAGTATTTT.

The chain carries TRBV2 and TRBJ2-3; 9 nucleotides agree with TRBD2. Trimming took 1 base from V and 5 from J; bases not matched to a gene: 7. Germline V gives CDR1 SNHLY, CDR2 FYNNEI. The CDR3 loop spans 16 amino acids. CDR3 nucleotide sequence: TGTGCCAGCAGTGAAGTGGCTAGCGGGATGAAAGATACGCAGTATTTT. The encoded protein is CASSEVASGMKDTQYF.